The 16 T cell receptor beta chains listed next were all sequenced from one sample in a study of T cell repertoires in cytomegalovirus infection. TCRdb re-derived calls from the reads in MiXCR, one entry per CDR3 protein. The table records 250,000 to 300,000 distinct CDR3 sequences, roughly an eighth of them present only once. The sequenced sample consisted of PBMCs. The receptor source for this set is a human donor in good health (CMV status not recorded). Some clones in this sample may be carry-over from other donors' samples.

A few counts support this clonotype. This rearrangement joins TRBV19 to TRBJ2-1; the D is unclear. Germline CDR1 is LNHDA and CDR2 is SQIVND (reference sequence). The CDR3 loop spans 13 amino acids. Between the trimmed V and J ends, which lost 4 bases and 6 bases, there was a span of 10 bases. The CDR3 DNA follows: TGTGCCAGTAGTACTCCAGTAGTCAATGAGCAGTTCTTC. It is translated as CASSTPVVNEQFF.

This rearrangement joins TRBV19 to TRBJ2-1; 10 nucleotides agree with TRBD2. The CDR3 is 15 residues long. Per the germline V gene, CDR1 is LNHDA and CDR2 is SQIVND (reference sequence). The trim removed 7 bases at V and 4 bases at J, leaving 7 bases unmatched. CDR3 coding DNA: TGTGCCAGTACCCCCCTTAGCGGGGGGTACAATGAGCAGTTCTTC. Its protein is CASTPLSGGYNEQFF. Looking up the rest from reference TRBV19 and TRBJ2-1 gives the full variable domain: DGGITQSPKYLFRKEGQNVTLSCEQNLNHDAMYWYRQDPGQGLRLIYYSQIVNDFQKGDIAEGYSVSREKKESFPLTVTSAQKNPTAFYLCASTPLSGGYNEQFFGPGTRLTVL.

The chain employs TRBV19 and TRBJ2-1, with D unclear. CDR3 length: 11 residues. Per germline, CDR1 LNHDA and CDR2 SQIVND (reference sequence). Trimming left V 6 bases short and J 6 bases short, with 6 bases between. CDR3 region: CASSVANEQFF. CDR3 sequence (DNA): TGTGCCAGTAGCGTGGCCAATGAGCAGTTCTTC.

The sample holds many counts of this clonotype. The rearrangement links TRBV11-2 to TRBJ2-3; D perhaps matches TRBD2 (5 bases). Trimming pared 4 bases from V and 0 bases from J, leaving 11 bases between. In germline, CDR1 is SGHAT, CDR2 FQNNGV. The CDR3 is made up of 15 amino acids. The CDR3 sequence: CASSWRGSSTDTQYF. As DNA, the CDR3 is TGTGCCAGCAGCTGGAGAGGGTCTAGCACAGATACGCAGTATTTT.

This clonotype has ten or more counts. The V and J genes are TRBV7-2 and TRBJ1-2; 11 bases match TRBD1. In germline, CDR1 is SGHTA, CDR2 FQGNSA. The CDR3 extends over 16 amino acids. V trimming: 1 base; J trimming: 4 bases; junction bases outside the gene matches: 5. CDR3 in amino acids: CASSLVGQGAIYGYTF. CDR3 DNA sequence: TGTGCCAGCAGCTTAGTCGGACAGGGGGCCATCTATGGCTACACCTTC. Combining the CDR3 with reference TRBV7-2 and TRBJ1-2 gives the whole variable domain GAGVSQSPSNKVTEKGKDVELRCDPISGHTALYWYRQSLGQGLEFLIYFQGNSAPDKSGLPSDRFSAERTGGSVSTLTIQRTQQEDSAVYLCASSLVGQGAIYGYTFGSGTRLTVV.

The chain employs TRBV7-9 and TRBJ1-1; possibly TRBD1 for D (6 bases). The length of the CDR3 is 15 residues. The V and J ends lost 1 base and 1 base respectively, with 10 bases between them. The germline gives CDR1 SEHNR, CDR2 FQNEAQ (reference sequence). The CDR3 here is CASSLDGTKNTEAFF. The CDR3, as DNA: TGTGCCAGCAGCTTAGATGGGACAAAGAACACTGAAGCTTTCTTT. The full variable domain, its missing parts supplied by reference TRBV7-9 and TRBJ1-1, is DTGVSQNPRHKITKRGQNVTFRCDPISEHNRLYWYRQTLGQGPEFLTYFQNEAQLEKSRLLSDRFSAERPKGSFSTLEIQRTEQGDSAMYLCASSLDGTKNTEAFFGQGTRLTVV.

In this sample, this clonotype turned up many times. The rearrangement joins TRBV7-2 to TRBJ2-7; 9 positions match TRBD2. Per germline, CDR1 SGHTA and CDR2 FQGNSA. Trimming removed 2 bases from V and 2 bases from J; junction bases left unmatched: 4. This CDR3 has 15 amino acids. The CDR3 DNA reads as TGTGCCAGCAGCTTAAATGGCGGGGGGGCCTACGAGCAGTACTTC. Translated, it gives CASSLNGGGAYEQYF.

This clonotype was counted between two and nine times. The chain recombines TRBV2 with TRBJ1-6; TRBD1 aligns across 8 bases. The CDR3 is 17 residues long. The junction had 7 bases not matched to a gene; V was cut back by 6 bases and J by 0 bases. The germline V gene encodes CDR1 SNHLY and CDR2 FYNNEI. The CDR3 protein is CASRGQELSSYNSPLHF. DNA for the CDR3: TGTGCCAGCAGGGGACAGGAGCTGAGCTCCTATAATTCACCCCTCCACTTT.

This clonotype was counted a few times. V is TRBV6-1 and J is TRBJ2-2, with no clear D. CDR3 size: 13 residues. CDR1 and CDR2 (germline): MNHNS, SASEGT. The V gene lost 6 bases and the J gene lost 6 bases, with 11 bases spanning the gap. Here the CDR3 reads CASSPVESGELFF. CDR3 coding DNA: TGTGCCAGCAGCCCAGTAGAATCCGGGGAGCTGTTTTTT.

This clonotype was seen a handful of times. The chain carries TRBV5-1 and TRBJ2-1; D is possibly TRBD2 (5 bases). This CDR3 region has 16 residues. The germline CDR1 and CDR2 sequences are SGHRS and YFSETQ. Trimming pared 0 bases from V and 1 base from J, leaving 11 bases between. CDR3 DNA: TGCGCCAGCAGCTTGGGGGATTTAGCGTCCTACAATGAGCAGTTCTTC. This sequence encodes CASSLGDLASYNEQFF. Complete variable domain (other parts from reference TRBV5-1 and TRBJ2-1): KAGVTQTPRYLIKTRGQQVTLSCSPISGHRSVSWYQQTPGQGLQFLFEYFSETQRNKGNFPGRFSGRQFSNSRSEMNVSTLELGDSALYLCASSLGDLASYNEQFFGPGTRLTVL.

This chain uses TRBV14 with TRBJ2-2; 7 nucleotides line up with TRBD2. Germline assignment: CDR1 SGHDN and CDR2 FVKESK. The CDR3 covers 19 residues. J lost 1 base, V lost 4 bases, and 15 bases had no gene match. The CDR3 sequence: CASSLAKVTGLWNTGELFF. In DNA form, the CDR3 reads TGTGCCAGCAGCCTCGCCAAGGTCACGGGACTATGGAACACCGGGGAGCTGTTTTTT.

The table lists this clonotype with many counts. The chain is built from TRBV7-2 and TRBJ2-7; 10 bases are shared with TRBD2. The CDR3 is made up of 15 amino acids. CDR1 and CDR2 from the germline V gene are SGHTA and FQGNSA. V shed 4 bases, J shed 5 bases, and the junction held 8 bases outside the gene matches. The CDR3 nucleotides read TGTGCCAGCAGCTCCGCTAGCGGGGGCCTCAACGAGCAGTACTTC. This codes for CASSSASGGLNEQYF.

This clonotype showed up just a few times. This chain connects TRBV28 to TRBJ2-5; D remains unclear. In germline, CDR1 is MDHEN, CDR2 SYDVKM. V was pared by 3 bases and J by 7 bases, with 9 bases between. This CDR3 contains 12 residues. CDR3 nucleotide sequence: TGTGCCAGCAGTTTGGCCGTCGGGACCCAGTACTTC. Translation gives CASSLAVGTQYF.

This clonotype was recorded many times. The chain has TRBV4-1 and TRBJ2-3, with 7 bases matching TRBD2. Per the germline V gene, CDR1 is MGHRA and CDR2 is YSYEKL. The CDR3 totals 15 residues. V lost 4 bases, J lost 4 bases, and 8 bases stayed unmatched. This CDR3 is CASSLMTAGADTQYF. The CDR3 region has the DNA TGCGCCAGCAGCCTAATGACTGCGGGGGCAGATACGCAGTATTTT.

This clonotype was recorded at least ten times. The rearrangement uses TRBV7-9 and TRBJ2-5; TRBD2 aligns across 7 bases. This CDR3 has 15 amino acids. CDR1 is SEHNR and CDR2 is FQNEAQ in the germline V gene (reference sequence). With 2 bases clipped from V and 2 bases from J, the junction kept 5 bases outside the gene matches. This CDR3 reads CASSLFRGLQETQYF. The CDR3 DNA reads as TGTGCCAGCAGCTTATTTAGGGGACTACAAGAGACCCAGTACTTC.

The V and J genes are TRBV29-1 and TRBJ1-1; tentative D call: TRBD1 (5 bases). In germline, CDR1 is SQVTM, CDR2 ANQGSEA. This CDR3 comprises 13 residues. V gave up 5 bases and J gave up 2 bases, with 12 bases separating them. Written as DNA, the CDR3 is TGCAGCGTTCATCGGGGCGGTAACACTGAAGCTTTCTTT. This encodes CSVHRGGNTEAFF.